A selection of T cell receptor beta chains follows, all from one sample in a study of CD8+ T cells in alopecia areata. Assay used: immunoSEQ multiplex PCR; TCRdb lists only in-frame clones, some missing. Here the sample spans about 70,000 clones, about half being singletons. Sequenced here: CD8+ T cells sorted from blood, sampled at week 0. These receptors were taken from a human donor with alopecia areata. Each CDR3 is given with its conserved first and last residue. D genes are given only for firm matches. Where a row states a size, it is once, few, many or the class of an expanded clone; other rows omit it.

CDR3 DNA: TGTGCCACCAGCAGAGATAGGCGGTTCTCCTACGAGCAGTACTTC
CDR3 protein: CATSRDRRFSYEQYF
clone size: few
V gene: TRBV15
J gene: TRBJ2-7
D gene: -

CDR3 DNA: TGTGCCTGGAGTGTCGGGGGGACCTACGAGCAGTACTTC
CDR3 protein: CAWSVGGTYEQYF
clone size: few
V gene: TRBV30
J gene: TRBJ2-7
D gene: TRBD2

CDR3 DNA: TGTGCCAGCGGGGCAGGGAACGAGCAGTACTTC
CDR3 protein: CASGAGNEQYF
clone size: -
V gene: TRBV6-1
J gene: TRBJ2-7
D gene: -

CDR3 DNA: TGTGCCAGCAGCCCTGGGCCTAGCGGGGGAAGCACAGATACGCAGTATTTT
CDR3 protein: CASSPGPSGGSTDTQYF
clone size: -
V gene: TRBV7-9
J gene: TRBJ2-3
D gene: TRBD2

CDR3 DNA: TGTGCCAGCAGCTTGGGACTTAACGAGCAGTACTTC
CDR3 protein: CASSLGLNEQYF
clone size: -
V gene: TRBV7-9
J gene: TRBJ2-7
D gene: -

CDR3 DNA: TGTGCCAGCAGCCGGAAGGACAGGGAACGGGAGCAGTTCTTC
CDR3 protein: CASSRKDREREQFF
clone size: few
V gene: TRBV5-4
J gene: TRBJ2-1
D gene: TRBD1

CDR3 DNA: TGTGCCAGCACCACGATAGGGGCCGGTGAAGCTTTCTTT
CDR3 protein: CASTTIGAGEAFF
clone size: -
V gene: TRBV27
J gene: TRBJ1-1
D gene: -

CDR3 DNA: TGCGCCAGCAGCTTGGTAGTGTCGGAGGGCTACGAGCAGTACTTC
CDR3 protein: CASSLVVSEGYEQYF
clone size: -
V gene: TRBV5-1
J gene: TRBJ2-7
D gene: -

CDR3 DNA: TGTGCCAGCAGGGGGCTGGGGAATGAGCAGTTCTTC
CDR3 protein: CASRGLGNEQFF
clone size: -
V gene: TRBV27
J gene: TRBJ2-1
D gene: -

CDR3 DNA: TGTGCCAGCAGCGGGACAGACCTCAATGAGCAGTTCTTC
CDR3 protein: CASSGTDLNEQFF
clone size: few
V gene: TRBV9
J gene: TRBJ2-1
D gene: -

CDR3 DNA: TGTGCCAGCAGCGTAGGGGTAGGCTACGAGCAGTACTTC
CDR3 protein: CASSVGVGYEQYF
clone size: -
V gene: TRBV9
J gene: TRBJ2-7
D gene: -

CDR3 DNA: TGTGCCAGCAGCTTAGATCGGTACAGGGCCTTCGTCGAGCAGTACTTC
CDR3 protein: CASSLDRYRAFVEQYF
clone size: many
V gene: TRBV11-2
J gene: TRBJ2-7
D gene: -

CDR3 DNA: TGTGCCAGCAGTTACTCGGCAGGGAAGGTTTCTAATGAAGCCTTCTTT
CDR3 protein: CASSYSAGKVSNEAFF
clone size: -
V gene: TRBV6-6
J gene: TRBJ1-1
D gene: -

CDR3 DNA: TGTGCCAGCAAAATGGCCGGGTACCAAGAGACCCAGTACTTC
CDR3 protein: CASKMAGYQETQYF
clone size: -
V gene: TRBV27
J gene: TRBJ2-5
D gene: -

CDR3 DNA: TGTGCCAGCAGCTTAGTGCTGCCACCAGGAGAGCTGTTTTTT
CDR3 protein: CASSLVLPPGELFF
clone size: -
V gene: TRBV7-9
J gene: TRBJ2-2
D gene: -

CDR3 DNA: TGCAGCGCTGTCCTAGCGGGAGGAAACACCGGGGAGCTGTTTTTT
CDR3 protein: CSAVLAGGNTGELFF
clone size: -
V gene: TRBV29-1
J gene: TRBJ2-2
D gene: TRBD2

CDR3 DNA: TGCAGCGTTGAAGAGGGACCCAATCAGCCCCAGCATTTT
CDR3 protein: CSVEEGPNQPQHF
clone size: -
V gene: TRBV29-1
J gene: TRBJ1-5
D gene: -

CDR3 DNA: TGTGCCAGCACCGGTAGGACGGATCACAATGAGCAGTTCTTC
CDR3 protein: CASTGRTDHNEQFF
clone size: many
V gene: TRBV2
J gene: TRBJ2-1
D gene: -

CDR3 DNA: TGTGCCAGCAGTTACTCACACGAGCAGTACTTC
CDR3 protein: CASSYSHEQYF
clone size: -
V gene: TRBV6-5
J gene: TRBJ2-7
D gene: -

CDR3 DNA: TGTGCCAGCAGCCGGGACCAGCGGGGCCCTCCAGATACGCAGTATTTT
CDR3 protein: CASSRDQRGPPDTQYF
clone size: -
V gene: TRBV14
J gene: TRBJ2-3
D gene: TRBD2

CDR3 DNA: TGTGCCAGCAACAGGCTAGCGGGAGAGACCCAGTACTTC
CDR3 protein: CASNRLAGETQYF
clone size: -
V gene: TRBV2
J gene: TRBJ2-5
D gene: TRBD2

CDR3 DNA: TGTGCCAGCAGTTTATGGATGGGGGCGACCACAGATACGCAGTATTTT
CDR3 protein: CASSLWMGATTDTQYF
clone size: -
V gene: TRBV28
J gene: TRBJ2-3
D gene: -

CDR3 DNA: TGTGCCAGCAGACTGCTAGCGGGACTCCAAGAGACCCAGTACTTC
CDR3 protein: CASRLLAGLQETQYF
clone size: few
V gene: TRBV27
J gene: TRBJ2-5
D gene: TRBD2

CDR3 DNA: TGTGCCAGCAGCTTAGTTAGGAATGAGCAGTTCTTC
CDR3 protein: CASSLVRNEQFF
clone size: -
V gene: TRBV7-8
J gene: TRBJ2-1
D gene: -

CDR3 DNA: TGTGCCTGGGACGGAAAGGGGGCTACCGGGGAGCTGTTTTTT
CDR3 protein: CAWDGKGATGELFF
clone size: -
V gene: TRBV30
J gene: TRBJ2-2
D gene: TRBD1

CDR3 DNA: TGTGCCAGCAGCTTAGCGCTGGCGGGAGGGAACAATGAGCAGTTCTTC
CDR3 protein: CASSLALAGGNNEQFF
clone size: many
V gene: TRBV7-2
J gene: TRBJ2-1
D gene: TRBD2

CDR3 DNA: TGTGCCTGGACCGATTACGGGACAGGGGTACCTAGTGGGTCCTACGAGCAGTACTTC
CDR3 protein: CAWTDYGTGVPSGSYEQYF
clone size: -
V gene: TRBV30
J gene: TRBJ2-7
D gene: TRBD1

CDR3 DNA: TGTGCCAGCAGCGACAGGGGCTCCTACGAGCAGTACTTC
CDR3 protein: CASSDRGSYEQYF
clone size: few
V gene: TRBV13
J gene: TRBJ2-7
D gene: TRBD1

CDR3 DNA: TGTGCCAGCAGCCCGGCCCAGGGGGCGCTTCTCGAGCAGTACTTC
CDR3 protein: CASSPAQGALLEQYF
clone size: -
V gene: TRBV27
J gene: TRBJ2-7
D gene: TRBD1

CDR3 DNA: TGTGCCTGGAGACGGGGAGGGCCTAATGAGCAGTTCTTC
CDR3 protein: CAWRRGGPNEQFF
clone size: -
V gene: TRBV30
J gene: TRBJ2-1
D gene: TRBD2

CDR3 DNA: TGTGCCAGCAGTTTGCCCCCGACTAGCGGGAGGTCCTCCTACAATGAGCAGTTCTTC
CDR3 protein: CASSLPPTSGRSSYNEQFF
clone size: -
V gene: TRBV27
J gene: TRBJ2-1
D gene: TRBD2

CDR3 DNA: TGTGCCAGCAGCTTGGCGGGGCAAGCCAACAATGAGCAGTTCTTC
CDR3 protein: CASSLAGQANNEQFF
clone size: few
V gene: TRBV5-8
J gene: TRBJ2-1
D gene: -

CDR3 DNA: TGCAGCGTTGATAGCGGGGACTCCTACAATGAGCAGTTCTTC
CDR3 protein: CSVDSGDSYNEQFF
clone size: -
V gene: TRBV29-1
J gene: TRBJ2-1
D gene: TRBD2

CDR3 DNA: TGTGCCAGTAGTATAGGATTCGGGTTCGATGGCTACACCTTC
CDR3 protein: CASSIGFGFDGYTF
clone size: many
V gene: TRBV19
J gene: TRBJ1-2
D gene: -

CDR3 DNA: TGTGCCAGCAGCTCCGACAGGGCTATCTACGAGCAGTACTTC
CDR3 protein: CASSSDRAIYEQYF
clone size: -
V gene: TRBV7-9
J gene: TRBJ2-7
D gene: TRBD1

CDR3 DNA: TGTGCCAGCAGTTCGTCGTCCGGGACCCAGTACTTC
CDR3 protein: CASSSSSGTQYF
clone size: -
V gene: TRBV6-6
J gene: TRBJ2-5
D gene: -

CDR3 DNA: TGTGCCAGCCAATCTACAGCGGACACCACAGATACGCAGTATTTT
CDR3 protein: CASQSTADTTDTQYF
clone size: few
V gene: TRBV2
J gene: TRBJ2-3
D gene: -

CDR3 DNA: TGCGCCAGCAGCCAAGATTCTGGGAGCTACGAGCAGTACTTC
CDR3 protein: CASSQDSGSYEQYF
clone size: few
V gene: TRBV4-1
J gene: TRBJ2-7
D gene: -

CDR3 DNA: TGTGCCAGCAGCGCGCCGGGACAGGGGAACACCGGGGAGCTGTTTTTT
CDR3 protein: CASSAPGQGNTGELFF
clone size: -
V gene: TRBV9
J gene: TRBJ2-2
D gene: TRBD1

CDR3 DNA: TGTGCCAGCAGCGTAGCTCAAGGCGGGACCTACGAGCAGTACTTC
CDR3 protein: CASSVAQGGTYEQYF
clone size: few
V gene: TRBV9
J gene: TRBJ2-7
D gene: -

CDR3 DNA: TGCGCCAGCAGCCCCCTGGTAGCGGGAGCGATTGCCTACGAGCAGTACTTC
CDR3 protein: CASSPLVAGAIAYEQYF
clone size: many
V gene: TRBV4-1
J gene: TRBJ2-7
D gene: TRBD2

CDR3 DNA: TGTGCCTGGAGTGGAGGGGTACGACCCTACGAGCAGTACTTC
CDR3 protein: CAWSGGVRPYEQYF
clone size: -
V gene: TRBV30
J gene: TRBJ2-7
D gene: -